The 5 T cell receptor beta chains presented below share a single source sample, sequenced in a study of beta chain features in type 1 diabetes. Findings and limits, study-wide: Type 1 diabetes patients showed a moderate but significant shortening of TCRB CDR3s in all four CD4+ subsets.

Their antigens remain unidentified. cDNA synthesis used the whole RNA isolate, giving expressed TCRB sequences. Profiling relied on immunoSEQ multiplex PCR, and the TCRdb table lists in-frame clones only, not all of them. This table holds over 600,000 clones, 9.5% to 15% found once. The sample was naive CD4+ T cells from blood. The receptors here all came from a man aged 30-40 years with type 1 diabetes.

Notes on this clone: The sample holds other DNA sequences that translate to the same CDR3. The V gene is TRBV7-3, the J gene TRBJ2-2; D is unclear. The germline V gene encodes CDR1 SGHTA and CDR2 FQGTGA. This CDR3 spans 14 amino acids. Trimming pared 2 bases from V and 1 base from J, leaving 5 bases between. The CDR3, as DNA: TGTGCCAGCAGCTTACGTCAGAACACCGGGGAGCTGTTTTTT. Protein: CASSLRQNTGELFF.

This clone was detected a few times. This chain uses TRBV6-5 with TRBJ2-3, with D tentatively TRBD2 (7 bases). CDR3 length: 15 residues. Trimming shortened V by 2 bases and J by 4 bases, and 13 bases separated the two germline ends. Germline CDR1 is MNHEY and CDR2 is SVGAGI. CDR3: CASSYGGAGADTQYF. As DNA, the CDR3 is TGTGCCAGCAGTTACGGGGGGGCCGGGGCAGATACGCAGTATTTT.

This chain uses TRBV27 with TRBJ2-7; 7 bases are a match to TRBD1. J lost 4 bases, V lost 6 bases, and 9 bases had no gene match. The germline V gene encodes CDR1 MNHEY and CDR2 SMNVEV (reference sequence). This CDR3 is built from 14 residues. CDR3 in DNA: TGTGCCAGCAGATCTACAGGGGCAGGATACGAGCAGTACTTC. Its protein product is CASRSTGAGYEQYF.

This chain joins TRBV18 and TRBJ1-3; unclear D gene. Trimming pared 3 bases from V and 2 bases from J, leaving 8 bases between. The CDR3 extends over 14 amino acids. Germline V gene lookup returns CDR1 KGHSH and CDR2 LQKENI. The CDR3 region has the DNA TGTGCCAGCTCACCGTCCCCGGCTGGAAACACCATATATTTT. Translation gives CASSPSPAGNTIYF.

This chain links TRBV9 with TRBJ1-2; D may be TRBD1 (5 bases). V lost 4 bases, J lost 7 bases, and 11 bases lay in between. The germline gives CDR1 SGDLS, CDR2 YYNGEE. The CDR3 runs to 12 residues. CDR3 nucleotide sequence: TGTGCCAGCAGCACGGGTGGGGGTGGCTACACCTTC. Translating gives CASSTGGGGYTF. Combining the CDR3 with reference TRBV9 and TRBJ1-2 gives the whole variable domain DSGVTQTPKHLITATGQRVTLRCSPRSGDLSVYWYQQSLDQGLQFLIQYYNGEERAKGNILERFSAQQFPDLHSELNLSSLELGDSALYFCASSTGGGGYTFGSGTRLTVV.